This T cell receptor beta chain is drawn from a study of neurological immune-mediated disorders. The CDR3 has 15 amino acids. Germline values: CDR1 SGHTA, CDR2 FQGNSA. Unmatched junction bases numbered 7, after V lost 7 bases and J lost 2 bases. The cDNA was generated through 5'RACE incorporating 10-nucleotide random UMIs. TCRdb re-analysed the 5' RACE reads in MiXCR, keeping a single row per CDR3 protein. The sample consists of tens of thousands of distinct CDR3 sequences, 10% to 13% of them appearing once. This clonotype was seen only a few times. The study drew its healthy controls from blood bank volunteers in Maryland, USA. The unsorted libraries were made from 2 million PBMCs kept at -80 C.

Sequenced: PBMCs. This TCR derives from a man aged 40-49 years in good health. V usage is TRBV7-2 and J usage is TRBJ2-3; TRBD2 aligns across 9 bases. DNA of the CDR3: TGTGCCAGCAAGCCCCTAGCGGGGCTCACAGATACGCAGTATTTT. Amino acid sequence: CASKPLAGLTDTQYF.